These 16 T cell receptor beta chains came from one sample sequenced in a study of blood T cell repertoires in COVID-19. Some clones are missing from TCRdb's copy, which holds only in-frame ones; the method was immunoSEQ multiplex PCR. Of about 94,000 clones in the sample, around 87% were seen once. The sample consisted of peripheral blood. Receptors were obtained from a human donor with acute or convalescent COVID-19. The donor label of this sample is uncertain.

This chain uses TRBV7-2 with TRBJ2-3; 7 bases match TRBD2. V was clipped by 0 bases and J by 1 base; unmatched bases: 4. This CDR3 comprises 16 residues. Germline values: CDR1 SGHTA, CDR2 FQGNSA. CDR3 sequence reads: CASSLAGAGRTDTQYF. CDR3 nucleotides: TGTGCCAGCAGCTTAGCGGGAGCGGGGCGCACAGATACGCAGTATTTT.

The chain carries TRBV7-2 and TRBJ2-4; 15 nucleotides match TRBD2. Germline V gives CDR1 SGHTA, CDR2 FQGNSA. There are 19 residues in the CDR3. V was pared by 4 bases and J by 3 bases, with 10 bases of the junction left unmatched. CDR3 protein: CASSSGLAGGLRGKNIQYF. The CDR3 bases are TGTGCCAGCAGCTCCGGACTAGCGGGGGGGCTTAGGGGCAAAAACATTCAGTACTTC.

The sample holds one count of this clone. The chain couples TRBV19 to TRBJ1-2, with 8 bases matching TRBD1. J was trimmed by 4 bases and V by 5 bases; bases with no gene match: 12. CDR1 LNHDA and CDR2 SQIVND come from the germline V gene (reference sequence). The CDR3 is made up of 16 amino acids. The CDR3 region has the DNA TGTGCCAGTAGTGACCCTCACCGACAGGGGAGCTATGGCTACACCTTC. The encoded protein is CASSDPHRQGSYGYTF.

The V call is TRBV10-2, the J call TRBJ1-6, with a weak D call TRBD1 (5 bases). From germline, CDR1 is WSHSY and CDR2 SAAADI. The CDR3 is 12 amino acids. Trimming stripped 6 bases from V and 8 bases from J, with 8 bases between. CDR3 nucleotide sequence: TGCGCCAGCAGGACGGGGGATTCACCCCTCCACTTT. Its protein is CASRTGDSPLHF.

This clone was picked up a small number of times. V usage is TRBV6-5 and J usage is TRBJ1-2, with unresolved D. Germline assignment: CDR1 MNHEY and CDR2 SVGAGI. The CDR3 is made up of 14 amino acids. Trimming cost V 5 bases and J 4 bases, with 14 bases left between them. CDR3 sequence (DNA): TGTGCCAGCAGTAAGGGAGGAGTGGGCTATGGCTACACCTTC. It translates to CASSKGGVGYGYTF.

This chain connects TRBV2 to TRBJ1-1; tentative D call: TRBD1 (5 bases). Trimming pared 5 bases from V and 2 bases from J, leaving 15 bases between. This CDR3 contains 15 residues. The germline gives CDR1 SNHLY, CDR2 FYNNEI. Written as DNA, the CDR3 is TGTGCCAGCAGTCTCTCCCCCGGGGGAAACACTGAAGCTTTCTTT. Protein: CASSLSPGGNTEAFF.

The V gene is TRBV28, the J gene TRBJ2-1; TRBD2 aligns across 10 bases. Germline CDR1 is MDHEN and CDR2 is SYDVKM. V gave up 1 base and J gave up 10 bases; unmatched junction bases: 10. CDR3 size: 16 residues. CDR3 residues: CASSLSPSGGFGEQFF. Written as DNA, the CDR3 is TGTGCCAGCAGTTTATCACCTAGCGGGGGTTTCGGGGAGCAGTTCTTC.

V usage is TRBV9 and J usage is TRBJ1-3; no reliable D call. Deletions cut 0 bases from V and 1 base from J, with 5 bases between. The CDR3 runs 14 residues. Germline V gives CDR1 SGDLS, CDR2 YYNGEE. The CDR3 sequence is CASSVGVSGNTIYF. DNA of the CDR3: TGTGCCAGCAGCGTAGGCGTATCTGGAAACACCATATATTTT.

The chain combines TRBV6-5 with TRBJ2-7, with 7 nucleotides matching TRBD1. From germline, CDR1 is MNHEY and CDR2 SVGAGI. CDR3 size: 13 residues. The CDR3 nucleotides read TGTGCGGGACAGCATAGTACTACCTACGAGCAGTACTTC. This encodes CAGQHSTTYEQYF.

The chain carries TRBV9 and TRBJ1-6, with 7 bases lining up with TRBD1. Unmatched junction bases numbered 4, after V lost 0 bases and J lost 7 bases. Germline lookup yields CDR1 SGDLS and CDR2 YYNGEE. The CDR3 loop spans 15 amino acids. Here the CDR3 DNA reads TGTGCCAGCAGCGTAGCACAGGGGCAGAATTCACCCCTCCACTTT. This sequence encodes CASSVAQGQNSPLHF.

This chain links TRBV11-1 with TRBJ2-1, with 8 bases matching TRBD2. After removal of 7 bases from V and 2 bases from J, the junction contained 10 bases not matched to a gene. Germline V CDR1 and CDR2: SGHAT, FQDESV (reference sequence). CDR3 length: 16 residues. The DNA for the CDR3 is TGTGCCAGCACCTGGGGATCGGGGGGGGCCTACAATGAGCAGTTCTTC. It specifies CASTWGSGGAYNEQFF.

The chain employs TRBV18 and TRBJ1-3; TRBD1 matches at 10 bases. The junction had 8 bases not matched to a gene; V was cut back by 1 base and J by 2 bases. Germline CDR1 reads KGHSH; CDR2 reads LQKENI. CDR3 length: 18 amino acids. CDR3 amino acids: CASSPQASGTGAGNTIYF. The CDR3, as DNA: TGTGCCAGCTCACCACAAGCGTCTGGGACAGGGGCTGGAAACACCATATATTTT.

This sequence joins TRBV28 and TRBJ2-7, with 9 bases lining up with TRBD1. Germline CDR1 is MDHEN and CDR2 is SYDVKM. The CDR3 extends over 16 amino acids. With 2 bases clipped from V and 4 bases from J, the junction kept 9 bases outside the gene matches. CDR3 sequence (DNA): TGTGCCAGCAGTTTACCGGGACAGGGAAAGGTATACGAGCAGTACTTC. This gives the protein CASSLPGQGKVYEQYF.

The chain employs TRBV28 and TRBJ2-6; 8 bases agree with TRBD1. The CDR3 is 22 amino acids. In germline, CDR1 is MDHEN, CDR2 SYDVKM. V trimming: 5 bases; J trimming: 0 bases; junction bases outside the gene matches: 21. CDR3 loop: CASSLYILPSGTGASGANVLTF. The CDR3 DNA sequence: TGTGCCAGCAGTCTATATATCCTACCGTCCGGGACAGGAGCCTCTGGGGCCAACGTCCTGACTTTC.

This clone has a single count. The chain recombines TRBV6-5 with TRBJ1-2, with D perhaps matching TRBD1 (6 bases). Germline V gene lookup returns CDR1 MNHEY and CDR2 SVGAGI. V gave up 7 bases and J gave up 8 bases, with 17 bases separating them. The CDR3 is 13 residues long. As DNA, the CDR3 is TGTGCCAGCAACTCAGTGGGCAGGGGCGGCTACACCTTC. Encoded protein: CASNSVGRGGYTF.

CDR3 sequence reads: CAWSVRGGPNSPLHF. CDR3 sequence (DNA): TGTGCCTGGAGTGTACGGGGGGGGCCGAATTCACCCCTCCACTTT. The rearrangement links TRBV30 to TRBJ1-6; a possible D gene is TRBD1 (6 bases). CDR1 is GTSNPN and CDR2 is SVGIG in the germline V gene (reference sequence). Deletions cut 0 bases from V and 7 bases from J, with 13 bases between. The CDR3 consists of 15 residues.